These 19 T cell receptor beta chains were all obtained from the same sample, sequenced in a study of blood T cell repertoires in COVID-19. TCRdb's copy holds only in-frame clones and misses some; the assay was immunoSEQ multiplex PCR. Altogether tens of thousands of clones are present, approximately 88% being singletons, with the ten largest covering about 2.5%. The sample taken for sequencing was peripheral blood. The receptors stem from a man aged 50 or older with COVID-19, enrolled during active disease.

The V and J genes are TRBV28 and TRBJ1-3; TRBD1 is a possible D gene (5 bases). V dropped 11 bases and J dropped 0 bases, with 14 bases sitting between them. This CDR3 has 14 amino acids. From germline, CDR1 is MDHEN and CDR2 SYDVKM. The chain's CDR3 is CAGQTGGSGNTIYF. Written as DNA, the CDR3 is TGTGCCGGACAAACGGGGGGCTCTGGAAACACCATATATTTT.

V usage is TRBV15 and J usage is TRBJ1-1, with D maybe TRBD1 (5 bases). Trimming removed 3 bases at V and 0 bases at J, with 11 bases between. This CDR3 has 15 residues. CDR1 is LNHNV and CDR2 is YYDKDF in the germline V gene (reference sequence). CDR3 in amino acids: CATSRQTGVNTEAFF. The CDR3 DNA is TGTGCCACCAGCAGGCAAACAGGCGTGAACACTGAAGCTTTCTTT.

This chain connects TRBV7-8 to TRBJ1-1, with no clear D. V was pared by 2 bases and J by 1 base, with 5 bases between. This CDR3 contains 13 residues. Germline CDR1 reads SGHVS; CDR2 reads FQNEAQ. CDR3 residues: CASSLQWNTEAFF. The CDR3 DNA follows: TGTGCCAGCAGCTTACAGTGGAACACTGAAGCTTTCTTT.

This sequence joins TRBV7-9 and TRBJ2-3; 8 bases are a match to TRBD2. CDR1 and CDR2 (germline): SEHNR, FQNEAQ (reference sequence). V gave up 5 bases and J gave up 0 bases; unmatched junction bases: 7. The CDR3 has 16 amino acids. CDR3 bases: TGTGCCAGCAGCCTCCGGACTAGCAGCAGCACAGATACGCAGTATTTT. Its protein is CASSLRTSSSTDTQYF. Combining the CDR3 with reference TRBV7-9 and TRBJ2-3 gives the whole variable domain DTGVSQNPRHKITKRGQNVTFRCDPISEHNRLYWYRQTLGQGPEFLTYFQNEAQLEKSRLLSDRFSAERPKGSFSTLEIQRTEQGDSAMYLCASSLRTSSSTDTQYFGPGTRLTVL.

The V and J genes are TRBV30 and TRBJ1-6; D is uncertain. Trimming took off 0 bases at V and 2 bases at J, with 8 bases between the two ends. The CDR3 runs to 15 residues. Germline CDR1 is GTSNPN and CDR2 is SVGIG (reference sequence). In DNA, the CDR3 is TGTGCCTGGAGTGTAAGCGAGGCCTATAATTCACCCCTCCACTTT. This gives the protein CAWSVSEAYNSPLHF.

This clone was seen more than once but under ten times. CDR3 residues: CASSETANTEAFF. The CDR3, as DNA: TGTGCCAGCAGTGAGACAGCGAACACTGAAGCTTTCTTT. The V and J genes are TRBV6-4 and TRBJ1-1; a weak D match, TRBD1 (5 bases). The CDR3 has 13 amino acids. V gave up 3 bases and J gave up 1 base, with 6 bases separating them. Germline assignment: CDR1 MRHNA and CDR2 SNTAGT.

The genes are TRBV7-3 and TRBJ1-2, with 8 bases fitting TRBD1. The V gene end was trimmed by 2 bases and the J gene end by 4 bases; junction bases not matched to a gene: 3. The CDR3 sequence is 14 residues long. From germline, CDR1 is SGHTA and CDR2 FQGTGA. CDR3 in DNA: TGTGCCAGCAGCTTAGGTACAGGGGGCTATGGCTACACCTTC. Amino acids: CASSLGTGGYGYTF.

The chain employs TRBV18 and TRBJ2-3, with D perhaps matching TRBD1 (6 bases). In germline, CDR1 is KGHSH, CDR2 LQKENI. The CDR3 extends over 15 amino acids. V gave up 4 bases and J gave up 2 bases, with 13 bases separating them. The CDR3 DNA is TGTGCCAGCTCACGAAGGACAGAGCTCACAGATACGCAGTATTTT. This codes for CASSRRTELTDTQYF.

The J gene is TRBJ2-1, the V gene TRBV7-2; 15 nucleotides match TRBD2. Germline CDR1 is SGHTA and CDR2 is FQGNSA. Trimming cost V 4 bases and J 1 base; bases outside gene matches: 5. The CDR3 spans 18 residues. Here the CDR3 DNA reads TGTGCCAGCAGCTGGACTAGCGGGGGGGCCCGGTCCTACAATGAGCAGTTCTTC. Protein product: CASSWTSGGARSYNEQFF.

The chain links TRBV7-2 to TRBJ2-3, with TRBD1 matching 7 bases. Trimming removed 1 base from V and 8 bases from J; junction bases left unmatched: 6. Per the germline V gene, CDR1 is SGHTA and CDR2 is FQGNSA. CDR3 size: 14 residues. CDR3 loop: CASSLVEGAATQYF. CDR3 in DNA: TGTGCCAGCAGCTTAGTTGAGGGGGCGGCTACGCAGTATTTT.

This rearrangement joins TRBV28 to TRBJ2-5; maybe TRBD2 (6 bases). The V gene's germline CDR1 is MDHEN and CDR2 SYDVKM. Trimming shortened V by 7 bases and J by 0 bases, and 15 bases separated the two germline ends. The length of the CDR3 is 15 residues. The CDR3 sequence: CASKRSGLYQETQYF. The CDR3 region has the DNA TGTGCCAGCAAACGTAGCGGATTGTACCAAGAGACCCAGTACTTC.

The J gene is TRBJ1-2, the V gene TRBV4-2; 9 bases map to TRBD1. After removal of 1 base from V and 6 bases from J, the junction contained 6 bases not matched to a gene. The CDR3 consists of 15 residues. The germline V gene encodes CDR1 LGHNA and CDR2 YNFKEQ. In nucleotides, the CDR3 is TGTGCCAGCAGCCAAGGCCGGGACAGGGCCCATGGCTACACCTTC. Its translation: CASSQGRDRAHGYTF.

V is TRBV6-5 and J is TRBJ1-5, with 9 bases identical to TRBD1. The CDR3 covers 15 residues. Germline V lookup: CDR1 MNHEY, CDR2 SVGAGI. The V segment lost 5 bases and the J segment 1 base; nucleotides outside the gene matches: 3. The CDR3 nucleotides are TGTGCCAGCAGTCCGACAGGGGGAAGCAATCAGCCCCAGCATTTT. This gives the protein CASSPTGGSNQPQHF.

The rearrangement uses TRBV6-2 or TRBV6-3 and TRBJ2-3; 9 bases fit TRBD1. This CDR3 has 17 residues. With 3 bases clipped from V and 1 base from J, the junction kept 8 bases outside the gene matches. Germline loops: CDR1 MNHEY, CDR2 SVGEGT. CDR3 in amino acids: CASSYPGTGHRTDTQYF. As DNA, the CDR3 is TGTGCCAGCAGTTATCCCGGGACAGGGCATCGCACAGATACGCAGTATTTT.

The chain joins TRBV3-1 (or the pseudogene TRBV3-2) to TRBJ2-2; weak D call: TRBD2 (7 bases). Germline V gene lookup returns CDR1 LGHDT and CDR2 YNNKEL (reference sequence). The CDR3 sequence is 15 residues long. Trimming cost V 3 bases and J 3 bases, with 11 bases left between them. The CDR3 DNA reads TGTGCCAGCAGCCAGTGGGGGGGCCACACCGGGGAGCTGTTTTTT. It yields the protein CASSQWGGHTGELFF.

This CDR3 reads CASQGGKGTDTQYF. Here the CDR3 DNA reads TGTGCCAGCCAGGGGGGAAAGGGCACAGATACGCAGTATTTT. The gene calls are TRBV7-9 and TRBJ2-3, with a weak D call TRBD1 (7 bases). V lost 8 bases, J lost 1 base, and 13 bases lay in between. CDR3 size: 14 residues. Germline assignment: CDR1 SEHNR and CDR2 FQNEAQ (reference sequence).

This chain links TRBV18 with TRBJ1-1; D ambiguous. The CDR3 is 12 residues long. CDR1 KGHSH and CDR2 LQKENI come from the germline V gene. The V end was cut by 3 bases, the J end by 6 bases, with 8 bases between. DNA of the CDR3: TGTGCCAGCTCACCTGCGAGGGCTGAAGCTTTCTTT. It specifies CASSPARAEAFF.

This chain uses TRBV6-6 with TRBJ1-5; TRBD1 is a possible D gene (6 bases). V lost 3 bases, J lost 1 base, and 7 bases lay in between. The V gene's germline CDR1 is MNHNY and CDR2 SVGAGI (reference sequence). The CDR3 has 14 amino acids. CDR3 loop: CASSYQGSNQPQHF. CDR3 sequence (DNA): TGTGCCAGCAGTTATCAGGGGAGCAATCAGCCCCAGCATTTT.

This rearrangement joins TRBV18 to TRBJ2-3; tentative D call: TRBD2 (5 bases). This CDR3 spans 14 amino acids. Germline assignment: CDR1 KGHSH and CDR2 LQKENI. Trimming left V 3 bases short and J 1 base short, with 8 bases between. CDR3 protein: CASSPVEGTDTQYF. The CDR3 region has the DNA TGTGCCAGCTCACCCGTGGAGGGCACAGATACGCAGTATTTT.